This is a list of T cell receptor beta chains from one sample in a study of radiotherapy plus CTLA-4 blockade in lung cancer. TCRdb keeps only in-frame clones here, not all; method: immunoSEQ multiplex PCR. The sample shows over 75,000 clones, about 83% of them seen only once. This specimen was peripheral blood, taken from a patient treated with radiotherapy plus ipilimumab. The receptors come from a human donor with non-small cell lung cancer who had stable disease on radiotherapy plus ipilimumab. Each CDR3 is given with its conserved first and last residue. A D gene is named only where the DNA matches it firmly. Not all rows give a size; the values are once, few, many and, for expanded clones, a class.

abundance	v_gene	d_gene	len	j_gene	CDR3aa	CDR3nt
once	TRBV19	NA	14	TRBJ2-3	CASSILGTTDTQYF	TGTGCCAGTAGTATACTTGGCACCACAGATACGCAGTATTTT
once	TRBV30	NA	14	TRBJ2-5	CAWTRGGRGETQYF	TGTGCCTGGACCCGAGGGGGGCGCGGTGAGACCCAGTACTTC
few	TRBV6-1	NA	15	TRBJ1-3	CASSEEGSSGNTIYF	TGTGCCAGCAGTGAAGAAGGTAGCTCTGGAAACACCATATATTTT
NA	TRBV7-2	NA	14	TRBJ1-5	CASSPTGGNQPQHF	TGTGCCAGCAGCCCCACGGGGGGCAATCAGCCCCAGCATTTT
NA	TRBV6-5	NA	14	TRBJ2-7	CASSFNGGEGEQYF	TGTGCCAGCAGTTTTAACGGGGGCGAGGGCGAGCAGTACTTC
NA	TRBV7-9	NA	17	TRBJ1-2	CASSPDVGRDFGYGYTF	TGTGCCAGCAGCCCGGATGTAGGACGGGACTTTGGCTATGGCTACACCTTC
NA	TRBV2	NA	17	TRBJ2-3	CASSEALGLTSTDTQYF	TGTGCCAGCAGTGAAGCGCTTGGTCTGACTAGCACAGATACGCAGTATTTT
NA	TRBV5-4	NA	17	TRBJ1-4	CASSLGSGPPRNEKLFF	TGTGCCAGCAGCTTGGGGTCAGGCCCGCCACGAAATGAAAAACTGTTTTTT
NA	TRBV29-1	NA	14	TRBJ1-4	CSVEQREVAGKLFF	TGCAGCGTTGAACAAAGAGAGGTAGCGGGAAAACTGTTTTTT
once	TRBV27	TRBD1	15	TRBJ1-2	CASSLAQTGIGGYTF	TGTGCCAGCAGTTTGGCCCAGACAGGGATTGGCGGCTACACCTTC
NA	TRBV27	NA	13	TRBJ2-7	CASSLTLGNEQYF	TGTGCCAGCAGTTTAACTCTCGGGAACGAGCAGTACTTC
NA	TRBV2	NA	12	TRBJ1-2	CASSEEEYGYTF	TGTGCCAGCAGTGAAGAAGAGTATGGCTACACCTTC
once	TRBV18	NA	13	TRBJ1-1	CASSPQENVEAFF	TGTGCCAGCTCACCTCAGGAGAATGTAGAAGCTTTCTTT
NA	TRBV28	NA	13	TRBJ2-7	CASSFSSSYEQYF	TGTGCCAGCAGTTTTAGCTCCTCCTACGAGCAGTACTTC
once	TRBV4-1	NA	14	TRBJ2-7	CASSQQDRLGEQYF	TGCGCCAGCAGCCAACAGGACAGATTGGGGGAGCAGTACTTC
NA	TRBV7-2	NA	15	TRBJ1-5	CASSRDNFSNQPQHF	TGTGCCAGCAGCCGGGACAACTTTAGCAATCAGCCCCAGCATTTT
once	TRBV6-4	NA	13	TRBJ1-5	CASRRRERQPQHF	TGTGCCAGCAGACGCAGAGAGAGACAGCCCCAGCATTTT
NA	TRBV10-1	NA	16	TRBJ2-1	CASSEKQGSSYNEQFF	TGCGCCAGCAGTGAAAAACAGGGAAGCTCCTACAATGAGCAGTTCTTC
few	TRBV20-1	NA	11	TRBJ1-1	CSARDGTEAFF	TGCAGTGCTAGAGATGGGACTGAAGCTTTCTTT
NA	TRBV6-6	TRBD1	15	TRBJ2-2	CASNLQGADTGELFF	TGTGCCAGCAACCTACAGGGGGCGGACACCGGGGAGCTGTTTTTT
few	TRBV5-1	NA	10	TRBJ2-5	CASSGETQYF	TGCGCCAGCAGTGGCGAGACCCAGTACTTC
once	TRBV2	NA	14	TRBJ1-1	CATKGQGINTEAFF	TGTGCCACCAAGGGGCAGGGTATAAACACTGAAGCTTTCTTT
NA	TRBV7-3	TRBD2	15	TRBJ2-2	CASSRTSGSTGELFF	TGTGCCAGCAGCCGGACTAGCGGGAGCACCGGGGAGCTGTTTTTT
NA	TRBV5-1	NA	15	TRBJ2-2	CASSSLGENTGELFF	TGCGCCAGCAGCTCGCTCGGAGAGAACACCGGGGAGCTGTTTTTT
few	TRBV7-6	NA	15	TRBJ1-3	CASSSGRSSGNTIYF	TGTGCCAGCAGCTCGGGTCGATCCTCTGGAAACACCATATATTTT
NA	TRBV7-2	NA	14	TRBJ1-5	CASSLRVSNQPQHF	TGTGCCAGCAGCTTACGTGTTAGCAATCAGCCCCAGCATTTT
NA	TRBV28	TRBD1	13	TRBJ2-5	CASYRQGQETQYF	TGTGCCAGCTACCGACAGGGCCAAGAGACCCAGTACTTC
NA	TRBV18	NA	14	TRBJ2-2	CASSPRQNTGELFF	TGTGCCAGCTCACCACGGCAGAACACCGGGGAGCTGTTTTTT